This TCR beta chain was identified during a study of blood T cell repertoires in COVID-19. Study-wide background: The origin of the acute and convalescent COVID-19 samples was the United States, Italy and Spain.

CDR1 and CDR2 (germline): DFQATT, SNEGSKA (reference sequence). V was pared by 3 bases and J by 5 bases, with 7 bases between. This CDR3 region has 11 residues. Original handling: Amplification with reference gene primers provided the estimates of nucleated cell counts. Some clones are missing from TCRdb's copy, which holds only in-frame ones; the method was immunoSEQ multiplex PCR. V, J and clone size reflect that table, while D and trimming were determined from the DNA. Of approximately 240,000 clones in the sample, 82% are singletons; the top ten hold 4.5% to 5%. The source material was peripheral blood. The V call is TRBV20-1, the J call TRBJ1-2; TRBD1 is a possible D gene (6 bases). The sequence derives from a woman over 75 with active or convalescent COVID-19. CDR3: CSASQGYGYTF. The CDR3 DNA sequence: TGCAGTGCTAGCCAGGGGTATGGCTACACCTTC.